The source of this TCR beta chain is a study of immune evolution from preneoplasia to lung adenocarcinoma. Assay: immunoSEQ multiplex PCR; the TCRdb copy retains only in-frame clones and omits some. Of 4,000 to 4,500 clones in the sample, around three quarters are singletons; the top ten hold 11% to 15%. Trimming cost V 5 bases and J 1 base, with 14 bases left between them. The CDR3 length is 15 residues. Germline CDR1 is SGHVS and CDR2 is FQNEAQ. The sequence was obtained from a person aged 65-85 years with invasive lung adenocarcinoma. Some clones in this sample may be carry-over from other donors' samples. The V and J genes are TRBV7-8 and TRBJ1-1; D is undetermined. Sequencing input: FFPE invasive lung adenocarcinoma tissue. CDR3 bases: TGTGCCAGCAGCCTAGGGTCTGCGAGGAACACTGAAGCTTTCTTT. Amino acid sequence: CASSLGSARNTEAFF.